Below, one T cell receptor beta chain is given with its context. Its antigen has not been determined. It has no much larger one-base neighbor in the sample; base qualities were not kept. This record comes from a study of quantifying T cell responses using KT2 cells (dated by TCRdb to between 2016 and 2019). Describing the broader study: RNA was DNase-treated and reverse transcribed with TCR alpha and beta constant-region primers, mostly using SuperScript III. Under optimum conditions, the efficiency of the T4 ligation step was estimated to be more than 9.5%. To prevent over-amplification, PCR2 was performed as a SYBR Green qPCR and halted at a predetermined fluorescence threshold. What the research found in general, with its limitations: The numbers of KT2 alpha and beta sequences increased linearly with the number of input KT2 cells across several orders of magnitude. Saturation was seen in the detection of KT2 sequences when very high numbers of KT2 cells were spiked in. KT2 sequences were still detected at the lowest spike-in tested, roughly one KT2 cell per 100,000 PBMC. No side-by-side comparison of the pipeline with other TCR sequencing techniques was included in the study.

The CDR3 holds 18 amino acids from the cysteine to the phenylalanine. The DNA shown is the 54-base CDR3, in frame from base 1. According to the germline V gene, CDR1 reads SGDLS and CDR2 reads YYNGEE. Trimming accounts for 0 bases at V and 1 base at J, while the number of junction bases matched to no gene is 8. Known numbers of KT2, a T cell clone whose TCR had been sequenced previously, were spiked into unfractionated PBMC to test the sensitivity and accuracy of the pipeline. A range of KT2-to-PBMC ratios was generated by mixing KT2 cells with a fixed number of PBMC. The library was generated by UMI-ligation and nested PCR. A single-stranded oligonucleotide carrying the Illumina SP2 sequence and a UMI was ligated to the cDNA 3' end using T4 RNA ligase 1. PCR1 consisted of about 4 cycles (98 degrees C 15 s, 69 degrees C 30 s, 72 degrees C 40 s), and for the beta primer an equimolar mix of RC1.1 and RC1.2 was used to cover TRBC1 and TRBC2. From PCR2 onward, TCR alpha and beta chains were processed separately, with sample indices and Illumina adaptors added. The UMI was composed of 12 random nucleotides, arranged as two hexamers separated by a spacer, and was positioned after an 8-base spacer. Libraries were sequenced on an Illumina MiSeq with v2 2x251 paired-end chemistry, typically 12 samples per run. To boost diversity, each sequencing library was supplemented with PhiX DNA at roughly 5-7.5%. Turning to the authors' computational methods: Raw reads were converted to FASTQ with bcl2fastq and demultiplexed by dual indices using Demultiplexor. Decombinator assigned V and J genes by tag matching, allowing a single base-pair mismatch. Collapsinator used UMIs to correct both sequencing errors and frequency errors arising from PCR heterogeneity. CDR3Translator turned Decombinator identifiers into nucleotide sequence, translated that sequence into amino acids, and pulled out the CDR3 based on C- and N-terminal motifs. A cluster of KT2 sequences that shared one unique molecular identifier was counted as a single distinct KT2 TCR. TCRdb reran the public reads through fastp at Q25 and MiXCR, keeping productive beta chains. All rows with the same CDR3 protein become a single entry with the most common DNA and genes. The V and J calls here are based on TCRdb, not the publication. The sample table lists 40,000 to 60,000 distinct CDR3 sequences, around 10% of them with a count of one. Roughly a tenth of the sample rests with the top ten.

The receptor comes from a human donor. The chain links TRBV9 with TRBJ2-3, and 10 junction bases match TRBD2. Sequences were obtained from PBMCs spiked with cells of the T cell clone KT2. The CDR3 reads as follows: CASSVVSGRALGTDTQYF. The nucleotides are TGTGCCAGCAGCGTAGTGAGCGGGAGGGCCCTCGGCACAGATACGCAGTATTTT.